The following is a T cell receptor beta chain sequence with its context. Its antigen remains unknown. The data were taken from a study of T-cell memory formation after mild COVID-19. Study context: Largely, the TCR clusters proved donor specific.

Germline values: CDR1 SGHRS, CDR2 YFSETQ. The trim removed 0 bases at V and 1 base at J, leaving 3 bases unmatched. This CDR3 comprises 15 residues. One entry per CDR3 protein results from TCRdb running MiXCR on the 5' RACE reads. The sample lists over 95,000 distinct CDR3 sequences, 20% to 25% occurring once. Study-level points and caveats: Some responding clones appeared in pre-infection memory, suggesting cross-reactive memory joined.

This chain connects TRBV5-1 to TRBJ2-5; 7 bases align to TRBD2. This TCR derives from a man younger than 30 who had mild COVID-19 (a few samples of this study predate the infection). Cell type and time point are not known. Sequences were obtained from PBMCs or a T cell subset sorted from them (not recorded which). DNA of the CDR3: TGCGCCAGCAGCTTGGTCGCTAGCGGCCAAGAGACCCAGTACTTC. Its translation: CASSLVASGQETQYF.